The sequence of this T cell receptor (beta chain) was determined in a study of T cell responses to AZD1222 COVID-19 vaccine. Study-level results: Females outnumbered males among donors, who were mostly white British; clonal diversity was possibly underestimated. Unmutated variant regions are reportedly the target of nearly half of TCRs that are spike-specific. Spike regions recognized by vaccine-associated CD4 TCRs spanned the protein, led by 160-218 and 743-854.

V was pared by 2 bases and J by 5 bases, with 5 bases of the junction left unmatched. This CDR3 is 16 amino acids long. Germline CDR1 SGHTA, CDR2 FQGNSA. On this clone itself: Its target is not known.

Profiled with immunoSEQ multiplex PCR; TCRdb holds only in-frame clones, not every one. The sample includes 140,000 to 150,000 clones, about 89% of them seen just once. The sequence was collected from an adult who received the AZD1222 COVID-19 vaccine. This rearrangement joins TRBV7-2 to TRBJ2-1; 11 positions agree with TRBD2. This specimen was peripheral blood, taken 28 days after the second AZD1222 dose. In DNA, the CDR3 is TGTGCCAGCAGCTTATCACTAGCGGGGGTCGACAATGAGCAGTTCTTC. Protein: CASSLSLAGVDNEQFF.